The rows below give T cell receptor beta chains drawn from one sample of a study of post-analysis software for immune sequencing data. TCRdb fed the PCR reads into MiXCR, producing one record per CDR3 protein. The sample includes roughly 580,000 distinct CDR3 sequences, roughly 40% of them seen just once. The sequencing sample was made of blood. These receptor sequences come from a girl aged 5-17 years with multiple sclerosis. Both conserved end residues are part of each CDR3. A D gene is named only where the DNA matches it firmly. Some rows mark clone size as missing; the rest say once, few, many or name a class of expanded clone.

j_call,d_call,clone_size,v_call,cdr3_nt,cdr3_aa
TRBJ1-1,TRBD1,-,TRBV7-2,TGTGCCAGCAGCTCTCTGAGGCTTGGACAGGAGAAGAACACTGAAGCTTTCTTT,CASSSLRLGQEKNTEAFF
TRBJ2-5,-,few,TRBV5-1,TGCGCCAGCAGCGGGGACGGCGTAAAAGAGACCCAGTACTTC,CASSGDGVKETQYF
TRBJ2-1,TRBD1,many,TRBV20-1,TGCAGTGCTTTCCCGGGACAGGGCCACAATGAGCAGTTCTTC,CSAFPGQGHNEQFF
TRBJ2-6,-,-,TRBV5-6,TGTGCCAGCAGCCTTGGGACCTTCGTCCTGACTTTC,CASSLGTFVLTF
TRBJ2-7,TRBD1,-,TRBV12-3/TRBV12-4,TGTGCCAGCCGGGACAGGGCCTACGAGCAGTACTTC,CASRDRAYEQYF
TRBJ1-6,-,-,TRBV9,TGTGCCAGCAGCGCGGGACGCCCGGCGGAGAATTCACCCCTCCACTTT,CASSAGRPAENSPLHF
TRBJ2-7,-,few,TRBV20-1,TGCAGTGCTAGAGGGGCACAGGGAATTGGCGAGCAGTACTTC,CSARGAQGIGEQYF
TRBJ1-1,-,few,TRBV12-3/TRBV12-4,TGTGCCAGCAGTCCACGGGAAGAGGCTGAAGCTTTCTTT,CASSPREEAEAFF
TRBJ2-3,-,-,TRBV7-8,TGTGCCAGCAGCTTATCTAGCGCAGGTAGCACAGATACGCAGTATTTT,CASSLSSAGSTDTQYF
TRBJ1-1,TRBD1,-,TRBV20-1,TGCAGTGCTAGATTCCCGGACAGGGCCACTGAAGCTTTCTTT,CSARFPDRATEAFF
TRBJ2-3,-,-,TRBV10-3,TGTGCCATCAGCCAGGACTCGACAGATACGCGGTATTTT,CAISQDSTDTRYF
TRBJ2-5,TRBD1,-,TRBV7-2,TGTGCCAGCAGCTTGAACAGGGGAGAGACCCAGTACTTC,CASSLNRGETQYF
TRBJ1-2,-,few,TRBV4-1,TGCGCCAGCAGCCAAGATCCCGGGCATGGCTACACCTTC,CASSQDPGHGYTF
TRBJ1-2,TRBD1,-,TRBV5-1,TGCGCCAGCAGCTTGGGACAGGGAGCGGGCTATGGCTACACCTTC,CASSLGQGAGYGYTF
TRBJ2-7,TRBD1,few,TRBV10-3,TGTGCCATCACCGGACAGGCGAGCTCCTACGAGCAGTACTTC,CAITGQASSYEQYF
TRBJ1-4,TRBD1,-,TRBV11-2,TGTGCCAGCAGCACCGGGACAGGAGCCTCACTCGGCGAAAAACTGTTTTTT,CASSTGTGASLGEKLFF
TRBJ2-5,-,-,TRBV5-1,TGCGCCAACAACGCCTGGGCAGGTCGGCAAGAGACCCAGTACTTC,CANNAWAGRQETQYF
TRBJ2-5,TRBD2,-,TRBV12-3/TRBV12-4,TGTGCCAGCAGTTTGCTTGGGCGGGGGGGCGGCGGAGAGACCCAGTACTTC,CASSLLGRGGGGETQYF
TRBJ2-3,-,many,TRBV7-2,TGTGCCAGCAGCCCCTTCACAGATACGCAGTATTTT,CASSPFTDTQYF
TRBJ2-5,TRBD2,-,TRBV10-3,TGTGCCATCAGTACCGGGACTAGCGGGGGGACCCAAGAGACCCAGTACTTC,CAISTGTSGGTQETQYF
TRBJ1-1,-,-,TRBV12-3/TRBV12-4,TGTGCCAGCAGTACCGATGTGAGGAGGCTAGCTTTCTTT,CASSTDVRRLAFF
TRBJ2-7,-,-,TRBV20-1,TGCAGTGCTAGAATGGGCTACGAGCAGTACTTC,CSARMGYEQYF
TRBJ2-3,TRBD2,-,TRBV5-1,TGCGCCAGCAGCCTAGGGACTAGCCGACGCACAGATACGCAGTATTTT,CASSLGTSRRTDTQYF
TRBJ2-1,-,few,TRBV11-1,TGTGCCAGCAGCCCGGCCGGGACTGGACACAATGAGCAGTTCTTC,CASSPAGTGHNEQFF
TRBJ1-2,TRBD1,few,TRBV4-1,TGCGCCAGCAGCCCACGGGACAGCACAAGGGGCTACACCTTC,CASSPRDSTRGYTF
TRBJ2-2,-,-,TRBV4-3,TGCGCCAGCAGCCAAGATTCTAGTGTGGGGGAGCTGTTTTTT,CASSQDSSVGELFF
TRBJ2-7,TRBD1,-,TRBV4-1,TGCGCCAGCAGCCAAGGCGGGTGGACAGGGGGCGGCGAGCAGTACTTC,CASSQGGWTGGGEQYF
TRBJ1-5,TRBD1,-,TRBV6-6,TGTGCCAGCAGTTACTCGATAGGGGGCCGTTCGGTGCCCCAGCATTTT,CASSYSIGGRSVPQHF
TRBJ1-4,-,-,TRBV12-3/TRBV12-4,TGTGCCAGCAGTTTATTTCGCCCCTTGGAGGACAGCGAAAAACTGTTTTTT,CASSLFRPLEDSEKLFF
TRBJ2-5,TRBD1,-,TRBV12-3/TRBV12-4,TGTGCCAGCACCACGAAATCAAGGGGGCTGGTAGAGACCCAGTACTTC,CASTTKSRGLVETQYF
TRBJ1-6,-,-,TRBV27,TGTGCCAGCAGTTTCCTTACACCACCACCCCTCCACTTT,CASSFLTPPPLHF
TRBJ2-5,-,few,TRBV12-3/TRBV12-4,TGTGCCAGCAGCAGGGGAACGGAGACCCAGTACTTC,CASSRGTETQYF
TRBJ2-5,-,many,TRBV5-1,TGCGCCAGCAGCTTGGCCCCCCCTCCGGAGACCCAGTACTTC,CASSLAPPPETQYF
TRBJ2-7,-,few,TRBV11-1,TGTGCCAGCAGCCACAGAGAGGGAGGCGAGCAGTACTTC,CASSHREGGEQYF
TRBJ2-7,TRBD2,-,TRBV7-9,TGTGCCAGCAGCTCTGAGACTAGCGGGAGACCCTACGAGCAGTACTTC,CASSSETSGRPYEQYF
TRBJ2-1,-,-,TRBV6-1,TGTGCCAGCAGCGTGCCCTACAATGAGCAGTTCTTC,CASSVPYNEQFF
TRBJ2-7,-,-,TRBV24-1,TGTGCCACCAGTGATGCACAGGGTCCTTTCCCCTACGAGCAGTACTTC,CATSDAQGPFPYEQYF
TRBJ2-5,-,few,TRBV7-9,TGTGCCAGCAGCCCAGTACAAGAGACCCAGTACTTC,CASSPVQETQYF
TRBJ2-1,-,-,TRBV5-8,TGTGCCAGCAGCCATACTGGTCCTGGTAGCCATGAGCAGTTCTTC,CASSHTGPGSHEQFF
TRBJ1-5,TRBD1,few,TRBV4-1,TGCGCCAGCAGCCGGACAGGGGCGAATCAGCCCCAGCATTTT,CASSRTGANQPQHF
TRBJ1-5,-,-,TRBV3-1,TGTGCCAGCAGCCAAGCGGGGGGCGGCAATCAGCCCCAGCATTTT,CASSQAGGGNQPQHF
TRBJ2-7,-,-,TRBV6-1,TGTGCCAGCTCATCAACGTGGACCGGCGAGCAGTACTTC,CASSSTWTGEQYF
TRBJ2-6,-,-,TRBV5-1,TGCGCCAGCAGCTTGATGCAGGGGGGGCTCTCTGGGGCCAACGTCCTGACTTTC,CASSLMQGGLSGANVLTF
TRBJ2-5,-,few,TRBV5-1,TGCGCCAGCAGCCTGACAGGTCTCCTAGGGGGTGCAGAGACCCAGTACTTC,CASSLTGLLGGAETQYF
TRBJ2-4,-,-,TRBV12-3/TRBV12-4,TGTGCCAGCAGCTACATGGCCATGCAGTACTTC,CASSYMAMQYF
TRBJ2-5,-,-,TRBV27,TGTGCCAGCAGTTTAGGTATAGGGGTGGACGAGACCCAGTACTTC,CASSLGIGVDETQYF
TRBJ2-1,TRBD1,once,TRBV4-1,TGCGCCAGCAGCCACTGGACAGGGATTGATGAGCAGTTCTTC,CASSHWTGIDEQFF
TRBJ2-1,-,-,TRBV10-3,TGTGCCATCAGTGACCCGGGACGGGAATCCTACAATGAGCAGTTCTTC,CAISDPGRESYNEQFF
TRBJ1-1,TRBD1,-,TRBV12-3/TRBV12-4,TGTGCCAGCAGTCCAGGGGACAGGATGAACACTGAAGCTTTCTTT,CASSPGDRMNTEAFF
TRBJ2-1,TRBD1,-,TRBV12-3/TRBV12-4,TGTGCCAGCAGACACTCGACAGGGGGTGAGCAGTTCTTC,CASRHSTGGEQFF